The present TCR beta chain was sequenced within a study of T-cell reconstitution after alpha-beta-depleted transplantation in children. This clonotype was found a few times. Molecular barcoding with unique molecular identifiers was used for the TCRbeta library. TCRdb redid the calling of the PCR reads with MiXCR, one entry per CDR3 protein. Among about 610,000 distinct CDR3 sequences listed, approximately 10% were seen once. Trimming took off 0 bases at V and 7 bases at J, with 16 bases between the two ends. The CDR3 totals 16 residues. CDR1 SGHRS and CDR2 YFSETQ come from the germline V gene. The TCR comes from a human donor who donated a stem cell graft to a child with acute myeloid leukemia. Sample: PBMCs from the stem cell graft donor, taken from the stem cell graft. The chain joins TRBV5-1 to TRBJ2-2; D call uncertain. CDR3 protein: CASSLDTIDLIGELFF. CDR3 DNA: TGCGCCAGCAGCTTGGATACAATCGACCTTATCGGGGAGCTGTTTTTT.